The 8 T cell receptor beta chains below come from one sample, sequenced in a study of early T cells in non-severe SARS-CoV-2 infection. Using its own MiXCR run on the 5' RACE reads, TCRdb lists one record per CDR3 protein. The table records 60,000 to 65,000 distinct CDR3 sequences, roughly 8.2% of them present only once. The sample here was whole blood, taken at baseline. These receptors originate from an adult who was a healthcare worker with PCR-confirmed SARS-CoV-2 infection or an uninfected control (not recorded which).

There are many counts of this clonotype. V gene TRBV7-8 combines with J gene TRBJ2-2, with TRBD1 matching over 11 bases. The CDR3 covers 16 residues. Trimming cost V 6 bases and J 4 bases; bases outside gene matches: 7. The germline V gene has CDR1 SGHVS and CDR2 FQNEAQ. The CDR3 nucleotides are TGTGCCAGCAGGCGCACCGGGACAGGGGGCACCGGGGAGCTGTTTTTT. Translation: CASRRTGTGGTGELFF.

The CDR3, as DNA: TGCGCCAGCAGCCCATTCCAGGGTGGAGACGAGCAGTACTTC. Its protein product is CASSPFQGGDEQYF. The genes are TRBV4-1 and TRBJ2-7, with D tentatively TRBD1 (5 bases). The CDR3 sequence is 14 residues long. The V end was cut by 4 bases, the J end by 5 bases, with 15 bases between. Germline V lookup: CDR1 MGHRA, CDR2 YSYEKL.

In this sample, this clonotype turned up a few times. V gene TRBV19 combines with J gene TRBJ2-7; D is ambiguous. The germline V gene has CDR1 LNHDA and CDR2 SQIVND (reference sequence). V shed 4 bases and J shed 0 bases, with 10 bases lying between them. This CDR3 comprises 14 residues. The CDR3 spells CASSTQSSSYEQYF. The CDR3 coding sequence is TGTGCCAGTAGTACGCAGAGTAGCTCCTACGAGCAGTACTTC.

This clonotype showed up many times. The chain is built from TRBV30 and TRBJ2-6; D possibly corresponds to TRBD1 (5 bases). Trimming took off 1 base at V and 10 bases at J, with 8 bases between the two ends. CDR3 length: 12 amino acids. Germline values: CDR1 GTSNPN, CDR2 SVGIG (reference sequence). The CDR3 loop is CAWSGRGNVLTF. The CDR3 nucleotides are TGTGCCTGGAGTGGAAGGGGTAACGTCCTGACTTTC.

The DNA of the CDR3 is TGCAGTGCTAGAGATCTAAGCACAGCGATAGCTAACTATGGCTACACCTTC. Translating gives CSARDLSTAIANYGYTF. The chain uses TRBV20-1 and TRBJ1-2; D is ambiguous. The V end was cut by 0 bases, the J end by 0 bases, with 17 bases between. The CDR3 totals 17 residues. Germline loops: CDR1 DFQATT, CDR2 SNEGSKA (reference sequence).

This clonotype was detected a few times. V and J are TRBV12-3 or TRBV12-4 and TRBJ1-3, with D unresolved. V lost 2 bases and J 6 bases, leaving 8 bases between the germline ends. The CDR3 runs to 13 residues. This CDR3 is CASSLQISNTIYF. The CDR3 DNA reads TGTGCCAGCAGTTTACAGATTTCAAACACCATATATTTT.

This clonotype was counted many times. V usage is TRBV11-2 and J usage is TRBJ2-2; D is uncertain. V was clipped by 4 bases and J by 5 bases, with 11 bases between them. CDR3 size: 14 residues. Germline V CDR1 and CDR2: SGHAT, FQNNGV. CDR3 coding DNA: TGTGCCAGCAGCTATTTTTGGAATACCGGGGAGCTGTTTTTT. Its translation is CASSYFWNTGELFF. Filled out from reference TRBV11-2 and TRBJ2-2, the complete variable domain reads EAGVAQSPRYKIIEKRQSVAFWCNPISGHATLYWYQQILGQGPKLLIQFQNNGVVDDSQLPKDRFSAERLKGVDSTLKIQPAKLEDSAVYLCASSYFWNTGELFFGEGSRLTVL.

V is TRBV10-3 and J is TRBJ1-2, with a possible D match to TRBD1 (5 bases). Trimming cost V 4 bases and J 14 bases, with 17 bases left between them. Germline lookup yields CDR1 ENHRY and CDR2 SYGVKD. CDR3 length: 12 amino acids. The CDR3 DNA is TGTGCCATCAGTGTGGGACCCGACCTCCCTACCTTC. Translation gives CAISVGPDLPTF.